This is a list of T cell receptor beta chains from one sample in a study of radiotherapy plus CTLA-4 blockade in lung cancer. Measured with immunoSEQ multiplex PCR; TCRdb has only the in-frame clones, and not every one. The sample shows more than 75,000 clones, about two thirds of them seen only once. Sequencing used peripheral blood, obtained from a patient treated with radiotherapy plus ipilimumab. Receptors originate from a human donor with non-small cell lung cancer that progressed on radiotherapy plus ipilimumab. Both conserved end residues are part of each CDR3. The D gene is left open where the match is weak. The listing skips clone size in some rows; elsewhere it reads once, few, many or a size class.

D: .
V: TRBV30
J: TRBJ1-5
size: .
CDR3: CAWSVQSGAQPQHF
DNA: TGTGCCTGGAGTGTACAATCGGGCGCCCAGCCCCAGCATTTT

D: .
V: TRBV6-5
J: TRBJ2-7
size: few
CDR3: CASSYWHSPSYEQYF
DNA: TGTGCCAGCAGTTACTGGCACAGCCCCTCCTACGAGCAGTACTTC

D: TRBD2
V: TRBV7-9
J: TRBJ2-3
size: .
CDR3: CASSLGGTSGGTDTQYF
DNA: TGTGCCAGCAGCTTAGGGGGGACTAGCGGGGGCACAGATACGCAGTATTTT

D: TRBD1
V: TRBV6-1
J: TRBJ2-7
size: once
CDR3: CASSMTGGTYEQYF
DNA: TGTGCCAGCAGTATGACAGGGGGGACCTACGAGCAGTACTTC

D: TRBD1
V: TRBV27
J: TRBJ2-2
size: .
CDR3: CASRTSGTGYAGELFF
DNA: TGTGCCAGCAGGACCTCCGGGACAGGGTACGCCGGGGAGCTGTTTTTT

D: TRBD1
V: TRBV6-5
J: TRBJ1-1
size: .
CDR3: CASSATGGGTEAFF
DNA: TGTGCCAGCAGTGCGACAGGGGGAGGCACTGAAGCTTTCTTT

D: .
V: TRBV2
J: TRBJ2-7
size: .
CDR3: CASSVVGGSYEQYF
DNA: TGTGCCAGCAGTGTGGTGGGCGGCTCCTACGAGCAGTACTTC

D: .
V: TRBV28
J: TRBJ1-5
size: few
CDR3: CASSTGQDQPQHF
DNA: TGTGCCAGCAGTACGGGACAAGATCAGCCCCAGCATTTT

D: TRBD1
V: TRBV29-1
J: TRBJ2-5
size: .
CDR3: CSVAPTGTGGGETQYF
DNA: TGCAGCGTTGCCCCGACCGGGACAGGGGGCGGAGAGACCCAGTACTTC

D: .
V: TRBV4-1
J: TRBJ1-4
size: medium-sized
CDR3: CASREQGNEKLFF
DNA: TGCGCCAGCAGGGAACAGGGTAATGAAAAACTGTTTTTT

D: TRBD2
V: TRBV5-4
J: TRBJ2-1
size: .
CDR3: CASSPSSGRNEQFF
DNA: TGTGCCAGCAGCCCTTCTAGCGGTAGGAATGAGCAGTTCTTC

D: .
V: TRBV7-2
J: TRBJ2-1
size: .
CDR3: CASSSVNRPYNEQFF
DNA: TGTGCCAGCAGCTCCGTGAACAGACCCTACAATGAGCAGTTCTTC

D: TRBD1
V: TRBV4-2
J: TRBJ1-5
size: .
CDR3: CASSQEPDRANQPQHF
DNA: TGTGCCAGCAGCCAAGAACCGGACAGGGCAAATCAGCCCCAGCATTTT

D: .
V: TRBV11-1
J: TRBJ1-1
size: .
CDR3: CASSLVGPVNTEAFF
DNA: TGTGCCAGCAGCTTGGTAGGACCGGTGAACACTGAAGCTTTCTTT

D: .
V: TRBV6-6
J: TRBJ1-2
size: .
CDR3: CASSYSRQAYGYTF
DNA: TGTGCCAGCAGTTACTCTCGGCAGGCGTATGGCTACACCTTC

D: TRBD1
V: TRBV15
J: TRBJ1-5
size: .
CDR3: CATSGGTGGNQPQHF
DNA: TGTGCCACCAGCGGCGGGACAGGAGGCAATCAGCCCCAGCATTTT

D: .
V: TRBV27
J: TRBJ1-5
size: .
CDR3: CASSPGTLGDQPQHF
DNA: TGTGCCAGCAGCCCCGGGACACTTGGCGATCAGCCCCAGCATTTT

D: .
V: TRBV7-9
J: TRBJ1-2
size: .
CDR3: CASSLGGANYGYTF
DNA: TGTGCCAGCAGCTTAGGGGGTGCTAACTATGGCTACACCTTC

D: .
V: TRBV6-6
J: TRBJ2-3
size: .
CDR3: CASIEGVLYTDTQYF
DNA: TGTGCCAGCATCGAGGGGGTACTATACACAGATACGCAGTATTTT

D: TRBD1
V: TRBV4-2
J: TRBJ2-7
size: few
CDR3: CASSQEWSQGGYEQYF
DNA: TGTGCCAGCAGCCAAGAGTGGTCACAGGGGGGCTACGAGCAGTACTTC

D: TRBD2
V: TRBV27
J: TRBJ2-7
size: .
CDR3: CASTTWSSGGYEQYF
DNA: TGTGCCAGCACCACATGGTCCAGCGGGGGCTACGAGCAGTACTTC

D: .
V: TRBV9
J: TRBJ1-6
size: .
CDR3: CASSVVGNSPLHF
DNA: TGTGCCAGCAGCGTAGTTGGAAATTCACCCCTCCACTTT

D: .
V: TRBV2
J: TRBJ1-5
size: .
CDR3: CASTPGGGQPQHF
DNA: TGTGCCAGCACCCCGGGGGGCGGACAGCCCCAGCATTTT

D: .
V: TRBV9
J: TRBJ2-7
size: once
CDR3: CASSPDRGGAYEQYF
DNA: TGTGCCAGCAGCCCCGACCGGGGAGGCGCCTACGAGCAGTACTTC

D: TRBD1
V: TRBV5-4
J: TRBJ2-7
size: .
CDR3: CASGQGGPYEQYF
DNA: TGTGCCAGCGGACAGGGGGGTCCCTACGAGCAGTACTTC

D: .
V: TRBV27
J: TRBJ1-5
size: .
CDR3: CASKAGDQPQHF
DNA: TGTGCCAGCAAGGCCGGGGATCAGCCCCAGCATTTT

D: .
V: TRBV21-1
J: TRBJ1-2
size: .
CDR3: CASSKAIRTARFYGYTF
DNA: TGTGCCAGCAGCAAAGCGATTAGGACAGCGAGGTTCTATGGCTACACCTTC

D: TRBD2
V: TRBV18
J: TRBJ2-7
size: .
CDR3: CASSPPGLAYEQYF
DNA: TGTGCCAGCTCACCGCCGGGACTAGCTTACGAGCAGTACTTC

D: .
V: TRBV19
J: TRBJ2-3
size: .
CDR3: CASPTQDRTFTDTQYF
DNA: TGTGCCAGTCCGACGCAAGACAGGACATTCACAGATACGCAGTATTTT

D: .
V: TRBV6-6
J: TRBJ2-1
size: .
CDR3: CASSMGLRGPYNEQFF
DNA: TGTGCCAGCAGTATGGGCCTGAGAGGTCCCTACAATGAGCAGTTCTTC

D: TRBD1
V: TRBV5-1
J: TRBJ1-2
size: .
CDR3: CASSSNSQGAIGYTF
DNA: TGCGCCAGCAGCTCGAACTCCCAGGGGGCTATAGGCTACACCTTC

D: .
V: TRBV9
J: TRBJ2-2
size: .
CDR3: CASSVDLQDTGELFF
DNA: TGTGCCAGCAGCGTAGACTTACAGGACACCGGGGAGCTGTTTTTT

D: .
V: TRBV2
J: TRBJ2-1
size: .
CDR3: CASSERRSSYNEQFF
DNA: TGTGCCAGCAGTGAACGACGGAGCTCCTACAATGAGCAGTTCTTC

D: .
V: TRBV2
J: TRBJ2-1
size: .
CDR3: CASSESRVSGRWEYNEQFF
DNA: TGTGCCAGCAGTGAATCCAGGGTTAGTGGACGCTGGGAATACAATGAGCAGTTCTTC

D: .
V: TRBV23-1
J: TRBJ1-4
size: .
CDR3: CASSLGGVRVHSCEKLFF
DNA: TGCGCCAGCAGCCTCGGGGGGGTACGGGTCCATTCGTGTGAAAAACTGTTTTTT

D: .
V: TRBV27
J: TRBJ1-1
size: .
CDR3: CASSLGGSEAFF
DNA: TGTGCCAGCAGTTTGGGCGGGTCTGAAGCTTTCTTT

D: .
V: TRBV10-3
J: TRBJ1-2
size: few
CDR3: CAISESQGSYGYTF
DNA: TGTGCCATCAGTGAGTCCCAGGGATCCTATGGCTACACCTTC

D: .
V: TRBV5-4
J: TRBJ1-2
size: .
CDR3: CASSPPPGANYGYTF
DNA: TGTGCCAGCAGCCCCCCGCCGGGAGCTAACTATGGCTACACCTTC

D: .
V: TRBV7-9
J: TRBJ1-4
size: few
CDR3: CASSPTGSKVPKLFF
DNA: TGTGCCAGCAGCCCAACCGGGTCCAAAGTCCCAAAACTGTTTTTT

D: TRBD2
V: TRBV5-4
J: TRBJ2-7
size: .
CDR3: CASSLGVAGGLPYEQYF
DNA: TGTGCCAGCAGCTTGGGGGTAGCGGGAGGTCTACCCTACGAGCAGTACTTC

D: TRBD2
V: TRBV6-5
J: TRBJ2-7
size: .
CDR3: CASSPSGGDSYEQYF
DNA: TGTGCCAGCAGTCCCTCGGGGGGTGACTCCTACGAGCAGTACTTC

D: .
V: TRBV27
J: TRBJ2-2
size: .
CDR3: CASRGADTGELFF
DNA: TGTGCCAGCAGGGGGGCTGACACCGGGGAGCTGTTTTTT

D: .
V: TRBV9
J: TRBJ2-5
size: .
CDR3: CASSVDGTRQETQYF
DNA: TGTGCCAGCAGCGTAGATGGGACGCGTCAAGAGACCCAGTACTTC

D: .
V: TRBV4-2
J: TRBJ2-5
size: .
CDR3: CASSQEVEGETQYF
DNA: TGTGCCAGCAGCCAAGAGGTCGAAGGAGAGACCCAGTACTTC

D: TRBD1
V: TRBV18
J: TRBJ2-1
size: .
CDR3: CASSPPGDRVVNEQFF
DNA: TGTGCCAGCTCACCACCCGGAGACAGGGTGGTCAATGAGCAGTTCTTC

D: TRBD1
V: TRBV6-1
J: TRBJ2-1
size: .
CDR3: CASRQGMGEQFF
DNA: TGTGCCAGCAGACAGGGGATGGGTGAGCAGTTCTTC

D: .
V: TRBV18
J: TRBJ2-6
size: .
CDR3: CASSLDSGANVLTF
DNA: TGTGCCAGCTCACTAGACAGTGGGGCCAACGTCCTGACTTTC

D: TRBD1
V: TRBV30
J: TRBJ1-3
size: .
CDR3: CAWSQGATGNTIYF
DNA: TGTGCCTGGTCACAGGGGGCAACTGGAAACACCATATATTTT

D: TRBD2
V: TRBV27
J: TRBJ2-2
size: few
CDR3: CASSFRGTSGSAYTGELFF
DNA: TGTGCCAGCAGTTTTAGAGGGACTAGCGGGAGTGCTTACACCGGGGAGCTGTTTTTT

D: .
V: TRBV7-6
J: TRBJ2-3
size: .
CDR3: CASSLKVSDTQYF
DNA: TGTGCCAGCAGCTTAAAAGTGTCAGATACGCAGTATTTT

D: .
V: TRBV7-8
J: TRBJ2-1
size: .
CDR3: CASSRNSGGVYNEQFF
DNA: TGTGCCAGCAGCCGTAATAGCGGCGGGGTCTACAATGAGCAGTTCTTC

D: TRBD1
V: TRBV5-1
J: TRBJ1-3
size: .
CDR3: CASSSQGASGNTIYF
DNA: TGCGCCAGCAGCTCACAGGGGGCGTCTGGAAACACCATATATTTT

D: TRBD2
V: TRBV5-6
J: TRBJ2-7
size: .
CDR3: CASSPYQSGSIYEQYF
DNA: TGTGCCAGCAGTCCATATCAGAGCGGGAGCATCTACGAGCAGTACTTC